Listed below are T cell receptor beta chains from one sample, sequenced in a study of preoperative IRX-2 immunotherapy in early breast cancer. TCRdb's table, derived via immunoSEQ multiplex PCR, lists solely in-frame clones and lacks some. The sample lists 10,000 to 15,000 clones; approximately 91% were seen once. The sample here was taken from a patient treated with IRX-2 immunotherapy. The receptors derive from a human donor with breast cancer. The CDR3 runs from the conserved cysteine through the conserved F or W. Each record gives: V gene, J gene, CDR3 protein.

v_gene: TRBV27; j_gene: TRBJ2-6; CDR3aa: CASSLSPTSGANVLTF
v_gene: TRBV5-6; j_gene: TRBJ1-2; CDR3aa: CASSFGASSNYGYTF
v_gene: TRBV2; j_gene: TRBJ2-7; CDR3aa: CASSEGVRGYEQYF
v_gene: TRBV19; j_gene: TRBJ1-1; CDR3aa: CASSVQGTGSTEAFF
v_gene: TRBV2; j_gene: TRBJ2-5; CDR3aa: CASSVSVQETQYF
v_gene: TRBV25-1; j_gene: TRBJ1-4; CDR3aa: CASSDQGAREKLFF
v_gene: TRBV6-5; j_gene: TRBJ1-1; CDR3aa: CASSRDFSGTEAFF
v_gene: TRBV6-5; j_gene: TRBJ2-5; CDR3aa: CASSYRGPQETQYF
v_gene: TRBV19; j_gene: TRBJ2-3; CDR3aa: CASRPPPGTSGTSTDTQYF
v_gene: TRBV7-8; j_gene: TRBJ1-1; CDR3aa: CASSLTRNTEAFF
v_gene: TRBV5-1; j_gene: TRBJ2-1; CDR3aa: CASTKGIGQDEQFF
v_gene: TRBV5-1; j_gene: TRBJ1-1; CDR3aa: CASSFQGAAEAFF
v_gene: TRBV18; j_gene: TRBJ1-1; CDR3aa: CASSPLGLGTEAFF
v_gene: TRBV4-1; j_gene: TRBJ2-5; CDR3aa: CASSQEGSQRETQYF
v_gene: TRBV25-1; j_gene: TRBJ2-3; CDR3aa: CASRQSSTDTQYF
v_gene: TRBV2; j_gene: TRBJ1-6; CDR3aa: CASIGTPNSPLHF
v_gene: TRBV5-1; j_gene: TRBJ2-3; CDR3aa: CASSHGNTDTQYF
v_gene: TRBV5-5; j_gene: TRBJ1-2; CDR3aa: CASSPWTGTNSDYTF
v_gene: TRBV19; j_gene: TRBJ1-4; CDR3aa: CASKDLGTADEKLFF
v_gene: TRBV6-1; j_gene: TRBJ1-1; CDR3aa: CASRMNTEAFF
v_gene: TRBV18; j_gene: TRBJ1-1; CDR3aa: CASSPGAEMNTEAFF
v_gene: TRBV15; j_gene: TRBJ2-3; CDR3aa: CATSRQTLAGGRTDTQYF
v_gene: TRBV30; j_gene: TRBJ1-2; CDR3aa: CAWRTPGSAYGYTF
v_gene: TRBV10-3; j_gene: TRBJ2-3; CDR3aa: CAISTGTTPDTQYF
v_gene: TRBV5-1; j_gene: TRBJ2-2; CDR3aa: CASSLPSGDLSGELFF
v_gene: TRBV5-1; j_gene: TRBJ2-5; CDR3aa: CASSLRGGPETQYF
v_gene: TRBV15; j_gene: TRBJ1-2; CDR3aa: CATSRGPFRGGNGYTF